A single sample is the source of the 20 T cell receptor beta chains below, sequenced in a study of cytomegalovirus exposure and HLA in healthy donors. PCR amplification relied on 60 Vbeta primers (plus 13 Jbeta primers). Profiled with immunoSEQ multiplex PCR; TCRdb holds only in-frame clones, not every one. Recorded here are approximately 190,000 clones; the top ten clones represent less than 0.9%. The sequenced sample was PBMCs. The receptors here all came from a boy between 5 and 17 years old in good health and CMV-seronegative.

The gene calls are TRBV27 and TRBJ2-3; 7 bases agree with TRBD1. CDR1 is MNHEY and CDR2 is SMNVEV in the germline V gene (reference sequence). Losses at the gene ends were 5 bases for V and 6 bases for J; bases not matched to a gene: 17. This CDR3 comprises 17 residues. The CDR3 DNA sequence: TGTGCCAGCAGTCAGCCCCAAGACAGGGTCGCTCGGGATACGCAGTATTTT. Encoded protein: CASSQPQDRVARDTQYF.

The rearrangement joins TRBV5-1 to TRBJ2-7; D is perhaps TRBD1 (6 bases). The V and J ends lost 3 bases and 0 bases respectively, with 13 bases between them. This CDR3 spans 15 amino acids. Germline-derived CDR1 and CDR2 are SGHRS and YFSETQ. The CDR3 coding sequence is TGCGCCAGCAGCTCCGGACAGTCCTACTCCTACGAGCAGTACTTC. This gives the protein CASSSGQSYSYEQYF.

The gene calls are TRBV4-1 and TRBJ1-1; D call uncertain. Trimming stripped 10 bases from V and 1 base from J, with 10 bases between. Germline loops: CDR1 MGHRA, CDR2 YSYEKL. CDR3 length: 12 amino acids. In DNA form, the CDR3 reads TGCGCCACCCGGGCGGGGAACACTGAAGCTTTCTTT. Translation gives CATRAGNTEAFF.

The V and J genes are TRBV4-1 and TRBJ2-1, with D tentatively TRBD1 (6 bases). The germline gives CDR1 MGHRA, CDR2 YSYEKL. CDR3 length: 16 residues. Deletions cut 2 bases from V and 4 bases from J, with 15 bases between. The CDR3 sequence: CASSQFSGTPYNEQFF. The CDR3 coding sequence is TGCGCCAGCAGCCAATTCTCCGGGACACCGTACAATGAGCAGTTCTTC.

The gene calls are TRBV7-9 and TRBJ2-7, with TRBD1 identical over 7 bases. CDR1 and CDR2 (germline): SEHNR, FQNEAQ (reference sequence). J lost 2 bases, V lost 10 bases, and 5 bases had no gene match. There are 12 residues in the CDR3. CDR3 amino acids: CATGTETYEQYF. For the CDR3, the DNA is TGTGCCACCGGGACAGAGACCTACGAGCAGTACTTC.

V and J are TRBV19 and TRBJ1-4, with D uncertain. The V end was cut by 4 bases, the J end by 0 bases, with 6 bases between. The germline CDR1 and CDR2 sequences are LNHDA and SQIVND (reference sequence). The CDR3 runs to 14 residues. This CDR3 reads CASSTPATNEKLFF. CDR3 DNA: TGTGCCAGTAGTACGCCGGCAACTAATGAAAAACTGTTTTTT. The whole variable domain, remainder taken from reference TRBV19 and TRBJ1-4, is DGGITQSPKYLFRKEGQNVTLSCEQNLNHDAMYWYRQDPGQGLRLIYYSQIVNDFQKGDIAEGYSVSREKKESFPLTVTSAQKNPTAFYLCASSTPATNEKLFFGSGTQLSVL.

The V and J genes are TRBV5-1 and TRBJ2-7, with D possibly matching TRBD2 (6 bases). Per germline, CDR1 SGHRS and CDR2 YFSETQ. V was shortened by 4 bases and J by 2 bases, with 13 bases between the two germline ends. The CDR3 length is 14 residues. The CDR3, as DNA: TGCGCCAGCAGCGGCGGGACTGTGGCCTACGAGCAGTACTTC. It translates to CASSGGTVAYEQYF.

The CDR3 DNA reads as TGCGCCAGCAGCTTGGGACCAAGCGGGGGAGATACGCAGTATTTT. It specifies CASSLGPSGGDTQYF. The chain combines TRBV5-1 with TRBJ2-3; 8 bases line up with TRBD2. Unmatched junction bases numbered 5, after V lost 0 bases and J lost 5 bases. Germline V gene lookup returns CDR1 SGHRS and CDR2 YFSETQ. This CDR3 has 15 amino acids.

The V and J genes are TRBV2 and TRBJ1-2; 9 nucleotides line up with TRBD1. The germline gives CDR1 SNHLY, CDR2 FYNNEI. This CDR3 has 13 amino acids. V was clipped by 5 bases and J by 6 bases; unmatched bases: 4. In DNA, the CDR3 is TGTGCCAGCAGTCACCGGGACAGGGATGGCTACACCTTC. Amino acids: CASSHRDRDGYTF.

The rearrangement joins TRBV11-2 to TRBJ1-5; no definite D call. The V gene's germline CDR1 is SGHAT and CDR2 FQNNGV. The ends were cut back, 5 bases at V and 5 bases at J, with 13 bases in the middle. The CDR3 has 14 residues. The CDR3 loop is CASSDGYGDQPQHF. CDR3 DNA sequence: TGTGCCAGCAGCGACGGGTACGGTGATCAGCCCCAGCATTTT. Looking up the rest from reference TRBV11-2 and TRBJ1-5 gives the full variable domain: EAGVAQSPRYKIIEKRQSVAFWCNPISGHATLYWYQQILGQGPKLLIQFQNNGVVDDSQLPKDRFSAERLKGVDSTLKIQPAKLEDSAVYLCASSDGYGDQPQHFGDGTRLSIL.

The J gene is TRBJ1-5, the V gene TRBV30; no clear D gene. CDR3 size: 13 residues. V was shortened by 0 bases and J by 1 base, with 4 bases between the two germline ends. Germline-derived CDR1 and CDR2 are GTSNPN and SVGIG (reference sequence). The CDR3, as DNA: TGTGCCTGGAGTGTACAGAGCAATCAGCCCCAGCATTTT. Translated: CAWSVQSNQPQHF.

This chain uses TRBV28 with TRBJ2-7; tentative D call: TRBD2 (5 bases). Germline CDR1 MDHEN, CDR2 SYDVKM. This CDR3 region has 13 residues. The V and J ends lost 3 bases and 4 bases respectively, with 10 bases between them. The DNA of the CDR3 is TGTGCCAGCAGTTTCCGGGGTCGGTACGAGCAGTACTTC. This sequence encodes CASSFRGRYEQYF.

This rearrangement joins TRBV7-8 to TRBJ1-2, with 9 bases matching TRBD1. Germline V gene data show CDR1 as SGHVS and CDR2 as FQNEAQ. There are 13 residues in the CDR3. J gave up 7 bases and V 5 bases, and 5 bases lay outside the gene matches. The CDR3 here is CASSPGTGFGYTF. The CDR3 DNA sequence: TGTGCCAGCAGCCCAGGGACAGGGTTTGGCTACACCTTC.

CDR3 nucleotides: TGTGCCAGCAGTCGCGGGGACAGGCGTCTCTACGAGCAGTACTTC. Protein sequence: CASSRGDRRLYEQYF. The V and J genes are TRBV6-7 and TRBJ2-7; 8 bases are shared with TRBD1. TRBV6-7 is treated as an ORF (open reading frame) with a function not yet certain. The length of the CDR3 is 15 residues. Germline trimming cut 5 bases from V and 3 bases from J; bases unmatched to any gene: 9.

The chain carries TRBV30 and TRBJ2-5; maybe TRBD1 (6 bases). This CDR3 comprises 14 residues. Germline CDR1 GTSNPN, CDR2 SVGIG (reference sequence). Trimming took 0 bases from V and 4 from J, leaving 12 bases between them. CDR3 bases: TGTGCCTGGAGTGTAGACAGGTTGGGAGAGACCCAGTACTTC. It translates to CAWSVDRLGETQYF. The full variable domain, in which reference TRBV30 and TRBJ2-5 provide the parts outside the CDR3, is SQTIHQWPATLVQPVGSPLSLECTVEGTSNPNLYWYRQAAGRGLQLLFYSVGIGQISSEVPQNLSASRPQDRQFILSSKKLLLSDSGFYLCAWSVDRLGETQYFGPGTRLLVL.

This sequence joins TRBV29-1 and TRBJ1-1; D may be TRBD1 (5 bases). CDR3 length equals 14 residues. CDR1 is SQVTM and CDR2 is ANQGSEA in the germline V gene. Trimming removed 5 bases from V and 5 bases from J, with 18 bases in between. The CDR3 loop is CSVSPGGGGTEAFF. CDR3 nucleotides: TGCAGCGTTTCCCCCGGGGGGGGAGGGACTGAAGCTTTCTTT. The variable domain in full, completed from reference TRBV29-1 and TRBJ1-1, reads SAVISQKPSRDICQRGTSLTIQCQVDSQVTMMFWYRQQPGQSLTLIATANQGSEATYESGFVIDKFPISRPNLTFSTLTVSNMSPEDSSIYLCSVSPGGGGTEAFFGQGTRLTVV.

The CDR3 here is CASSQRHFVNEQFF. DNA of the CDR3: TGCGCCAGCAGCCAGCGACACTTCGTCAATGAGCAGTTCTTC. This chain uses TRBV4-1 with TRBJ2-1; D is uncertain. The CDR3 is made up of 14 amino acids. Germline V gene data show CDR1 as MGHRA and CDR2 as YSYEKL. The V end lost 3 bases, the J end lost 6 bases, and 12 bases lay between the germline ends.

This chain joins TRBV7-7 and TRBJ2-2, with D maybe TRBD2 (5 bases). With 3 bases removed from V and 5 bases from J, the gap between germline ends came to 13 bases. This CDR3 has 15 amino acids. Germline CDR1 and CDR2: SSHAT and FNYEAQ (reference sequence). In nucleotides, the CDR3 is TGTGCCAGCAGCTTCCGCCCGGGATTGACCGGGGAGCTGTTTTTT. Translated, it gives CASSFRPGLTGELFF.

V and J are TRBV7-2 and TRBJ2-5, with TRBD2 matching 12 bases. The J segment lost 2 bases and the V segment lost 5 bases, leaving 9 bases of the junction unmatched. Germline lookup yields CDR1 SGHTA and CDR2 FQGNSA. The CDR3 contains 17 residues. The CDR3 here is CASSVVASGGAQETQYF. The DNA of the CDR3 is TGTGCCAGCAGCGTAGTAGCTAGCGGGGGGGCTCAAGAGACCCAGTACTTC.

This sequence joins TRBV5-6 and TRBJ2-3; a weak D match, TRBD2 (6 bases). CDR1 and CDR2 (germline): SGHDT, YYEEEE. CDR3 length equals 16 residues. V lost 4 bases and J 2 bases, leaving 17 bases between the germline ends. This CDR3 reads CASSPSSGRSTDTQYF. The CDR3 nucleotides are TGTGCCAGCAGCCCCTCGTCGGGGAGGTCCACAGATACGCAGTATTTT. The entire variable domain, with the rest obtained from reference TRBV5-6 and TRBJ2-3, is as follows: DAGVTQSPTHLIKTRGQQVTLRCSPKSGHDTVSWYQQALGQGPQFIFQYYEEEERQRGNFPDRFSGHQFPNYSSELNVNALLLGDSALYLCASSPSSGRSTDTQYFGPGTRLTVL.